What follows are 13 T cell receptor beta chains derived from one specimen sequenced in a study of a mutant IDH1 vaccine in newly diagnosed glioma. Their recognized antigens are unknown. The time point here: week 5, during vaccination. Alongside topical imiquimod, each dose of vaccine comprised 300 ug of mutant IDH1 20-mer peptide. The assay was immunoSEQ multiplex PCR, and TCRdb's table has in-frame clones only and misses some. In the table there are 75,000 to 80,000 clones, about 91% of which are singletons. Specimen: PBMCs, collected from a glioma patient whose treatment included an IDH1 peptide vaccine. All receptors derive from a woman aged 50 to 65 with glioma.

This clone has more than one count but fewer than ten. The gene calls are TRBV6-6 and TRBJ2-1; 13 positions match TRBD2. This CDR3 is built from 16 residues. V was pared by 4 bases and J by 11 bases, with 11 bases of the junction left unmatched. The germline V gene has CDR1 MNHNY and CDR2 SVGAGI (reference sequence). The CDR3, as DNA: TGTGCCAGCAGTTTCAATCCGGGACTAGCGGGGCCAAAGCAGTTCTTC. Amino acid sequence: CASSFNPGLAGPKQFF.

The V and J genes are TRBV19 and TRBJ1-1, with D hard to call. Germline V gene data show CDR1 as LNHDA and CDR2 as SQIVND (reference sequence). V lost 5 bases and J 2 bases, leaving 18 bases between the germline ends. The CDR3 is 16 residues long. The CDR3 protein is CASSPPGGPANTEAFF. The CDR3 DNA follows: TGTGCCAGTAGTCCCCCCGGAGGGCCCGCTAACACTGAAGCTTTCTTT.

V usage is TRBV28 and J usage is TRBJ1-2; D perhaps matches TRBD1 (6 bases). From germline, CDR1 is MDHEN and CDR2 SYDVKM. The CDR3 consists of 15 residues. Trimming removed 6 bases from V and 8 bases from J, with 22 bases in between. Here the CDR3 DNA reads TGTGCCAGCAGGCCAATTGGACAGCTGCTCGGGGGCTACACCTTC. Amino acids: CASRPIGQLLGGYTF.

This clone was picked up one time. The V and J genes are TRBV6-5 and TRBJ2-6; D gene unclear. This CDR3 spans 13 amino acids. Trimming stripped 6 bases from V and 3 bases from J, with 6 bases between. The germline gives CDR1 MNHEY, CDR2 SVGAGI. The CDR3 is CASSLNGANVLTF. Written as DNA, the CDR3 is TGTGCCAGCAGCCTAAATGGGGCCAACGTCCTGACTTTC.

The chain has TRBV14 and TRBJ2-1; 11 bases align to TRBD1. Germline values: CDR1 SGHDN, CDR2 FVKESK. The CDR3 length is 16 residues. The V gene end was trimmed by 5 bases and the J gene end by 3 bases; junction bases not matched to a gene: 6. DNA of the CDR3: TGTGCCAGCAGCTACCTGGGGACAGGGGGCTACAATGAGCAGTTCTTC. This encodes CASSYLGTGGYNEQFF.

The rearrangement joins TRBV29-1 to TRBJ1-2, with TRBD1 matching over 10 bases. Trimming at V came to 7 bases and at J to 7 bases, leaving 3 bases not matched to a gene. There are 11 residues in the CDR3. The germline gives CDR1 SQVTM, CDR2 ANQGSEA. The CDR3 loop reads CSGGQGGGYTF. In DNA, the CDR3 is TGCAGCGGTGGACAGGGGGGTGGCTACACCTTC. Full variable domain (rest looked up from reference TRBV29-1 and TRBJ1-2): SAVISQKPSRDICQRGTSLTIQCQVDSQVTMMFWYRQQPGQSLTLIATANQGSEATYESGFVIDKFPISRPNLTFSTLTVSNMSPEDSSIYLCSGGQGGGYTFGSGTRLTVV.

The chain carries TRBV6-1 and TRBJ2-3, with 10 bases lining up with TRBD2. V trimming: 6 bases; J trimming: 7 bases; junction bases outside the gene matches: 7. Germline CDR1 and CDR2: MNHNS and SASEGT. The CDR3 sequence is 14 residues long. CDR3 in amino acids: CASSPPGLANTQYF. The CDR3 coding sequence is TGTGCCAGCAGCCCCCCGGGACTAGCGAATACGCAGTATTTT.

V usage is TRBV27 and J usage is TRBJ1-1; 7 nucleotides align to TRBD1. Germline V gene data show CDR1 as MNHEY and CDR2 as SMNVEV (reference sequence). The CDR3 is made up of 15 amino acids. Losses at the gene ends were 5 bases for V and 1 base for J; bases not matched to a gene: 7. CDR3 sequence (DNA): TGTGCCAGCAGTCCCGACAGGGATCGGAACACTGAAGCTTTCTTT. It encodes CASSPDRDRNTEAFF.

The chain carries TRBV30 and TRBJ2-5, with TRBD2 matching 8 bases. The germline V gene has CDR1 GTSNPN and CDR2 SVGIG (reference sequence). CDR3 size: 15 residues. The trim removed 0 bases at V and 9 bases at J, leaving 12 bases unmatched. The chain's CDR3 is CAWSVLGRAGEAQYF. The CDR3 DNA reads as TGTGCCTGGAGTGTTCTCGGGAGGGCTGGGGAGGCCCAGTACTTC.

This chain links TRBV11-3 with TRBJ2-1, with D unclear. Germline CDR1 is SGHNT and CDR2 is YENEEA. V was pared by 0 bases and J by 0 bases, with 9 bases between. This CDR3 spans 16 amino acids. CDR3: CASSLDGRFSYNEQFF. CDR3 sequence (DNA): TGTGCCAGCAGCTTAGATGGTAGGTTCTCCTACAATGAGCAGTTCTTC. Drawing the rest from reference TRBV11-3 and TRBJ2-1, the complete variable domain is EAGVVQSPRYKIIEKKQPVAFWCNPISGHNTLYWYLQNLGQGPELLIRYENEEAVDDSQLPKDRFSAERLKGVDSTLKIQPAELGDSAVYLCASSLDGRFSYNEQFFGPGTRLTVL.

CDR3 DNA: TGTGCCAGCAGCCCCGGGCTGGGGGATGGCTACACCTTC. It translates to CASSPGLGDGYTF. This chain uses TRBV11-1 with TRBJ1-2, with a tentative D call TRBD1 (5 bases). Deletions cut 5 bases from V and 6 bases from J, with 13 bases between. CDR1 and CDR2 from the germline V gene are SGHAT and FQDESV (reference sequence). The CDR3 has 13 residues.

The genes are TRBV27 and TRBJ2-3, with D perhaps given as TRBD1 or TRBD2 (6 bases each). The germline CDR1 and CDR2 sequences are MNHEY and SMNVEV (reference sequence). V lost 8 bases and J 2 bases, leaving 17 bases between the germline ends. There are 15 residues in the CDR3. The CDR3 bases are TGTGCCAGCGGGGTTTGGTCGGGGGCCACAGATACGCAGTATTTT. Amino acid sequence: CASGVWSGATDTQYF.

The V and J genes are TRBV5-5 and TRBJ2-7, with D maybe TRBD1 (5 bases). The germline V and J ends were trimmed by 4 bases and 7 bases, with 12 bases remaining between them. The CDR3 is 12 amino acids. Germline V CDR1 and CDR2: SGHKS, YYEKEE (reference sequence). CDR3: CASSVPAGEQYF. The DNA of the CDR3 is TGTGCCAGCAGCGTACCGGCAGGGGAGCAGTACTTC.